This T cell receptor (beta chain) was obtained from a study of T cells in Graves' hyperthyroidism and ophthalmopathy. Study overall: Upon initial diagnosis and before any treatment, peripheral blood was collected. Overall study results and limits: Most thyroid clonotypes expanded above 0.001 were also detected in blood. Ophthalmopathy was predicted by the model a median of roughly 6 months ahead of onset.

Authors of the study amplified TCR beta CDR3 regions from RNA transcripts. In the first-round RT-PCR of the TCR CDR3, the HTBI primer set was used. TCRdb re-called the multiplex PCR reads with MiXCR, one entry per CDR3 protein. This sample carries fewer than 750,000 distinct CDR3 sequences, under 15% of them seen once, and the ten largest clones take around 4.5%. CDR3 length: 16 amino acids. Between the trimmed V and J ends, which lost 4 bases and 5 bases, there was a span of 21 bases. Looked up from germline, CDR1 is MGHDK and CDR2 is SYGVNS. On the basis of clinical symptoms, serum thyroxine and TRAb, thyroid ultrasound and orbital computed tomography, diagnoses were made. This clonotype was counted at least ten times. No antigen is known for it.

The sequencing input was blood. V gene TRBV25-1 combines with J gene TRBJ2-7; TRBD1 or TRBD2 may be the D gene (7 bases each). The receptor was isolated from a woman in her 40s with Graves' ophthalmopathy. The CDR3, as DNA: TGTGCCAGCAGTGGGGGGAGGGGGCGGATTCCTAACGAGCAGTACTTC. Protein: CASSGGRGRIPNEQYF.